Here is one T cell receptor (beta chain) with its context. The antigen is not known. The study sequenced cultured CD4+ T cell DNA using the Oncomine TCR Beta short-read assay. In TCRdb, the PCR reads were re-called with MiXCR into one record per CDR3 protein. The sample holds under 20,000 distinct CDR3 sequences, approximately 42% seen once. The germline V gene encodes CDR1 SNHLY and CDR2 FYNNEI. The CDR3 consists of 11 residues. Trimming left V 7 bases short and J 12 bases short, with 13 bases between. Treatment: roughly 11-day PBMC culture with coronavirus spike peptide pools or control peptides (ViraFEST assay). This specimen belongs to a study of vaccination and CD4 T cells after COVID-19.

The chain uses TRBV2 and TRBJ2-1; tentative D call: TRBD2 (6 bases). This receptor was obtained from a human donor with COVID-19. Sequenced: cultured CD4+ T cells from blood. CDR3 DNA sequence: TGTGCCAGCAAAGGGACTGCGGGGCAGTTCTTC. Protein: CASKGTAGQFF.